The entry below describes one T cell receptor beta chain. This specimen belongs to a study of blood T cell repertoires in COVID-19. Study-wide context: From the United States, Italy and Spain came samples of acute and convalescent COVID-19.

The CDR3 contains 16 residues. The V gene's germline CDR1 is SGDLS and CDR2 YYNGEE. V lost 3 bases and J lost 2; bases outside the gene matches: 7. Original methodology: Reference gene primer amplification yielded estimated nucleated cell counts. Assay: immunoSEQ multiplex PCR; the TCRdb copy retains only in-frame clones and omits some. V, J and clone size reflect that table, while D and trimming were determined from the DNA. This table has 100,000 or so clones, about 90% appearing once. The source is a man younger than 45 in a cohort sampled during active COVID-19. The chain uses TRBV9 and TRBJ2-1; 8 bases map to TRBD2. Source material: peripheral blood. CDR3 residues: CASSARGGNAYNEQFF. CDR3 bases: TGTGCCAGCAGCGCACGGGGGGGGAACGCCTACAATGAGCAGTTCTTC.